This T cell receptor (beta chain) was sequenced in a study of T cell changes during pregnancy in multiple sclerosis. Using immunoSEQ multiplex PCR, the repertoire was profiled, and TCRdb retains in-frame clones only, with some absent. This sample yields some 90,000 clones, of which 91% are seen a single time; around 1.7% belongs to the top ten. The CDR3 is made up of 13 amino acids. With 2 bases clipped from V and 6 bases from J, the junction kept 2 bases outside the gene matches. Germline V gene data show CDR1 as LGHNT and CDR2 as FRNRAP. The chain joins TRBV12-5 to TRBJ2-5; 8 positions match TRBD2. The origin of this receptor is a female donor in good health, enrolled as a control in a pregnancy study. Material: peripheral blood, obtained after pregnancy. The CDR3 coding sequence is TGTGCTAGTGGTTTGAGCGGGGGTCAGACCCAGTACTTC. Encoded protein: CASGLSGGQTQYF.